The sequence of this TCR beta chain was determined in a study of cytomegalovirus exposure and HLA in healthy donors. Study-level findings and limits: Within the 130 or so validation repertoires, first-cohort TCR clusters tended to co-occur, according to a later analysis.

In the case of this clone: What it binds is not known.

TCRdb's table, derived via immunoSEQ multiplex PCR, lists solely in-frame clones and lacks some. The profile covers under 100,000 clones, with about 96% appearing a single time and 0.78% taken by the ten largest. Sequencing was carried out using PBMCs. The clonotype comes from a man younger than 35 in good health and CMV-seronegative.

The CDR3 nucleotides read TGTGCCAGCAGTTTAGGTCAGGGGCCCAAGCCCCAGCATTTT. Its protein product is CASSLGQGPKPQHF. This chain joins TRBV27 and TRBJ1-5, with D tentatively TRBD1 (6 bases). V dropped 2 bases and J dropped 8 bases, with 13 bases sitting between them. The CDR3 loop spans 14 amino acids. The germline V gene encodes CDR1 MNHEY and CDR2 SMNVEV (reference sequence).